This T cell receptor beta chain was observed in a study of T cells in Graves' hyperthyroidism and ophthalmopathy. Germline CDR1 PRHDT, CDR2 FYEKMQ (reference sequence). V was clipped by 5 bases and J by 2 bases; unmatched bases: 6. There are 15 residues in the CDR3. Fresh peripheral blood, about 9.6 ml, yielded the PBMCs. Template material for amplifying TCR beta CDR3 regions consisted of RNA transcripts. HTBI primers were employed in a first-round RT-PCR of the TCR CDR3. TCRdb re-called the multiplex PCR reads through MiXCR, storing one row per CDR3 protein. Of roughly 630,000 distinct CDR3 sequences listed, more than 15% are singletons.

Specimen: blood. The receptor was isolated from a woman aged 25 to 45 with Graves' hyperthyroidism. V gene TRBV13 combines with J gene TRBJ2-5; 9 nucleotides align to TRBD2. The CDR3 sequence: CASSRRLAAQETQYF. In nucleotides, the CDR3 is TGTGCCAGCAGCCGCCGACTAGCGGCACAAGAGACCCAGTACTTC.